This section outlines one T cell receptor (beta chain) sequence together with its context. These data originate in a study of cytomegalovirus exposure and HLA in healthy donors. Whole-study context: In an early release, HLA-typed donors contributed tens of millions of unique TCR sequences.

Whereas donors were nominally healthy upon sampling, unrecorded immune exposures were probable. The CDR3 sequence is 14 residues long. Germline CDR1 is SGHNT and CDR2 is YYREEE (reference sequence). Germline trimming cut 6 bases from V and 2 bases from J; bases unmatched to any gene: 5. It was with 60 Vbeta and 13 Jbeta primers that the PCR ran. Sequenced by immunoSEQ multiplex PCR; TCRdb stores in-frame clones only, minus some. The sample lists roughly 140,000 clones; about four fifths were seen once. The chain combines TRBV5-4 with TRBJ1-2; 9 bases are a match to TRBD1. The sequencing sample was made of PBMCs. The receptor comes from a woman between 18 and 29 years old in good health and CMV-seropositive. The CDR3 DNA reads TGTGCCAGCAACCGACAGGGGGGAAACTATGGCTACACCTTC. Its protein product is CASNRQGGNYGYTF.